These 4 T cell receptor beta chains were all obtained from the same sample, sequenced in a study of blood T cell repertoires in COVID-19. Generated by immunoSEQ multiplex PCR, the TCRdb table keeps only in-frame clones and is missing some. Among 90,000 to 150,000 clones listed, approximately 81% were seen once. The sequenced sample consisted of peripheral blood. The receptor source for this set is a woman at least 80 years old with acute or convalescent COVID-19.

The chain has TRBV3-1 (or the pseudogene TRBV3-2) and TRBJ2-5; 11 bases line up with TRBD1. Trimming took 3 bases from V and 8 from J; bases not matched to a gene: 5. The CDR3 runs to 14 residues. Germline V lookup: CDR1 LGHDT, CDR2 YNNKEL (reference sequence). DNA of the CDR3: TGTGCCAGCAGCCACGGGACAGGGGGAAGTACCCAGTACTTC. Protein sequence: CASSHGTGGSTQYF.

The chain joins TRBV12-3 or TRBV12-4 to TRBJ1-1; TRBD1 might be the D (5 bases). This CDR3 is 13 amino acids long. Trimming shortened V by 3 bases and J by 3 bases, and 8 bases separated the two germline ends. This CDR3 is CASSFWGDTEAFF. DNA for the CDR3: TGTGCCAGCAGTTTCTGGGGGGACACTGAAGCTTTCTTT.

The J gene is TRBJ1-5, the V gene TRBV5-8; 8 nucleotides agree with TRBD1. Per germline, CDR1 SGHTS and CDR2 YDEGEE. The CDR3 extends over 15 amino acids. The trim removed 0 bases at V and 1 base at J, leaving 0 bases unmatched. The CDR3 DNA sequence: TGTGCCAGCAGCTTGGACAGGGGGAGCAATCAGCCCCAGCATTTT. Amino acids: CASSLDRGSNQPQHF. Combining the CDR3 with reference TRBV5-8 and TRBJ1-5 gives the whole variable domain EAGVTQSPTHLIKTRGQQATLRCSPISGHTSVYWYQQALGLGLQFLLWYDEGEERNRGNFPPRFSGRQFPNYSSELNVNALELEDSALYLCASSLDRGSNQPQHFGDGTRLSIL.

This chain connects TRBV7-9 to TRBJ1-1, with D perhaps matching TRBD1 (6 bases). Germline V gene data show CDR1 as SEHNR and CDR2 as FQNEAQ (reference sequence). Trimming cost V 5 bases and J 9 bases, with 19 bases left between them. The CDR3 covers 14 residues. The CDR3 DNA is TGTGCCAGCAGCCGGACAGAAACCCCGCAGAAAGCTTTCTTT. It is translated as CASSRTETPQKAFF.